This T cell receptor beta chain was documented in a study of blood T cell repertoires in COVID-19. The overall study: Italy, Spain and the United States were the sources of the convalescent and acute COVID-19 samples. T cells, B-cell-depleted T cells, or PBMCs provided the cDNA or gDNA that served as material.

The CDR3 consists of 16 residues. V was pared by 1 base and J by 1 base, with 3 bases of the junction left unmatched. CDR1 MNHEY and CDR2 SMNVEV come from the germline V gene (reference sequence). Data came from immunoSEQ multiplex PCR; TCRdb stores just in-frame clones and leaves some out. Of 30,000 to 45,000 clones in the sample, roughly 80% are singletons; the top ten hold about 2.1%. What was sequenced was peripheral blood. This chain links TRBV27 with TRBJ2-2, with 7 bases identical to TRBD2. This receptor was taken from a man in his sixties with active COVID-19. The CDR3 region is CASSLFPGGNTGELFF. The DNA for the CDR3 is TGTGCCAGCAGTTTATTTCCGGGAGGGAACACCGGGGAGCTGTTTTTT.